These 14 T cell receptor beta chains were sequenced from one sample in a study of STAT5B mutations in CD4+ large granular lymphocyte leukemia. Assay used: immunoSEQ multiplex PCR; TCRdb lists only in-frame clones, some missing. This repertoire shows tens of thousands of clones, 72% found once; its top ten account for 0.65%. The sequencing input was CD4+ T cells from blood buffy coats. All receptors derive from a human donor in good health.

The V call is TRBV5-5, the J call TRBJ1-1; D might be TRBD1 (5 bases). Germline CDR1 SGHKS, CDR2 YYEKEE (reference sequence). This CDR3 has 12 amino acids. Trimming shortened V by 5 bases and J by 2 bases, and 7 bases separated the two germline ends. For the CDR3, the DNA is TGTGCCAGCAGGACAGCAAACACTGAAGCTTTCTTT. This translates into CASRTANTEAFF.

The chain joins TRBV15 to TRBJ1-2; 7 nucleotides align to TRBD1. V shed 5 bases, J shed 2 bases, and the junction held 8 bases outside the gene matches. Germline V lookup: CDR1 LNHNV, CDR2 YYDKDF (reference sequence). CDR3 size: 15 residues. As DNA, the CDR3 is TGTGCCACCAGCCCAGGCGCGACAGGGAACTATGGCTACACCTTC. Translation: CATSPGATGNYGYTF.

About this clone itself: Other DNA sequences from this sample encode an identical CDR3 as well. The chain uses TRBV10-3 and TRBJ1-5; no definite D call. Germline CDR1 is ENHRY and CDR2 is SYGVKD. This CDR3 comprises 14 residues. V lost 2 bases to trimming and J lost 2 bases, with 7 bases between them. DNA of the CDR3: TGTGCCATCAGTGAGGGGCCCGGCAATCAGCCCCAGCATTTT. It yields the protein CAISEGPGNQPQHF.

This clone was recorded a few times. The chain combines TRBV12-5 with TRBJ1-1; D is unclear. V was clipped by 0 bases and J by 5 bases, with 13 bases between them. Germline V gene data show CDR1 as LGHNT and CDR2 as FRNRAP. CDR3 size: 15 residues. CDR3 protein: CASGLVRGVGTEAFF. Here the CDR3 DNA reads TGTGCTAGTGGTTTGGTACGCGGGGTGGGAACTGAAGCTTTCTTT.

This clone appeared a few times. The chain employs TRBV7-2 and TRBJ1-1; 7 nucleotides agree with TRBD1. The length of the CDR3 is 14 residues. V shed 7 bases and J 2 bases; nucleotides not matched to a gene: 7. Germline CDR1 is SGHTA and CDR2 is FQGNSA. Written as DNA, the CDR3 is TGTGCCAGCACCCGACAGGGCGGTAACACTGAAGCTTTCTTT. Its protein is CASTRQGGNTEAFF.

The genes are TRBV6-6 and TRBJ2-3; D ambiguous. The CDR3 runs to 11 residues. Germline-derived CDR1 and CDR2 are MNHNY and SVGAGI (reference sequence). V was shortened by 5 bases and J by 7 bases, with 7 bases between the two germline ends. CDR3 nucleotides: TGTGCCAGCAGTAACCGAAATACGCAGTATTTT. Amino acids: CASSNRNTQYF.

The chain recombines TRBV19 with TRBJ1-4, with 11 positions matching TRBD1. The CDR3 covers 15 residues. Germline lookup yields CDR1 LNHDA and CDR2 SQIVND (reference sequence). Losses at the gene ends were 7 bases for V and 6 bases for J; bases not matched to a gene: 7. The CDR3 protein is CASKNRGQGDEKLFF. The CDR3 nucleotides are TGTGCCAGTAAAAACCGGGGACAGGGGGATGAAAAACTGTTTTTT.

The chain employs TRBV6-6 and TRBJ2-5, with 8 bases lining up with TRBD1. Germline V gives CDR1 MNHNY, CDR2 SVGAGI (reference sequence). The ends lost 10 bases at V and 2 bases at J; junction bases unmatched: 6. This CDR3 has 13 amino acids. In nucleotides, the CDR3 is TGTGCCACCGCCAGGGGGCGGCAAGAGACCCAGTACTTC. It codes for CATARGRQETQYF.

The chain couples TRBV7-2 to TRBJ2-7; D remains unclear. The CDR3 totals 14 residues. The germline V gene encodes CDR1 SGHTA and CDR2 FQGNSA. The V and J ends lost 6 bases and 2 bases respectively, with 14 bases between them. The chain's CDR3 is CASRPGGEAYEQYF. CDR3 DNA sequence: TGTGCCAGCAGGCCGGGTGGGGAAGCCTACGAGCAGTACTTC.

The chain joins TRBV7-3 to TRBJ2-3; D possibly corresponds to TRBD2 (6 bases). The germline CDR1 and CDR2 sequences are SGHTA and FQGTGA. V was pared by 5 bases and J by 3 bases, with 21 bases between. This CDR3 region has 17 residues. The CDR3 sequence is CASSPPGGRGGTDTQYF. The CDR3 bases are TGTGCCAGCAGCCCCCCTGGAGGGCGGGGTGGTACAGATACGCAGTATTTT.

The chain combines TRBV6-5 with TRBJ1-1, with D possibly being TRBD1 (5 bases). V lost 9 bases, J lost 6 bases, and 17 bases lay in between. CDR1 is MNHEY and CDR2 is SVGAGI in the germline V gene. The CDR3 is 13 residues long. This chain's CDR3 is CASGRGTTAEAFF. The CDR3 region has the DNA TGTGCCAGTGGGCGAGGGACCACGGCTGAAGCTTTCTTT.

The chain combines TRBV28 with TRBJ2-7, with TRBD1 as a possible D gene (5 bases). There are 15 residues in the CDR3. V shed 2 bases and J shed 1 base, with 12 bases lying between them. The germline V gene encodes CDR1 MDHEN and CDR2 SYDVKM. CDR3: CASSLGLGLSYEQYF. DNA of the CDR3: TGTGCCAGCAGTTTAGGTCTGGGGCTTTCCTACGAGCAGTACTTC.

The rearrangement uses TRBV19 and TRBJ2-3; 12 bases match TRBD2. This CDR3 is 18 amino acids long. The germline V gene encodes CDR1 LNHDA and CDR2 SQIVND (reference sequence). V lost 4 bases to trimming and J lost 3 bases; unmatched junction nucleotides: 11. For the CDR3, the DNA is TGTGCCAGTAGTAACCTAGACCTAGCGGGGGGGCCGACAGATACGCAGTATTTT. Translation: CASSNLDLAGGPTDTQYF.

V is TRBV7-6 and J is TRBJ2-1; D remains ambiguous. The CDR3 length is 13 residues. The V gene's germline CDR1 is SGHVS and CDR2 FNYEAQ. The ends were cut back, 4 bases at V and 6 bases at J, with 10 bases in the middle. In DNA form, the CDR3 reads TGTGCCAGCAGCTCAGGAACAGCCAATGAGCAGTTCTTC. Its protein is CASSSGTANEQFF.